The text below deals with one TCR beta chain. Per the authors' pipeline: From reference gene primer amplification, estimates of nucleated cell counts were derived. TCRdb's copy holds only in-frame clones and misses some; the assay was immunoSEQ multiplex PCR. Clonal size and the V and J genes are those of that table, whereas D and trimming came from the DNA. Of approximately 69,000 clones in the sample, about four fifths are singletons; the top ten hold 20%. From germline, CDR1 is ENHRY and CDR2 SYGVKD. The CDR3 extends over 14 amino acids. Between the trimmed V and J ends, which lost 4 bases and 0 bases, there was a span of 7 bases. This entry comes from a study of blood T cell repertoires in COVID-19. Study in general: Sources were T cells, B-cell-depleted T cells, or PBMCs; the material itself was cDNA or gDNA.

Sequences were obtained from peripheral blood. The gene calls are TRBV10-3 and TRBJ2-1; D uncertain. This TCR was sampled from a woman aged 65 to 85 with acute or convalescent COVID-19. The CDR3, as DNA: TGTGCCATCAGTGCAGGCAACTCCTACAATGAGCAGTTCTTC. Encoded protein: CAISAGNSYNEQFF.